What follows is one T cell receptor (beta chain) and its context. Authors' processing steps: Scientists estimated how many nucleated cells there were by amplifying reference gene primers. Clones were read by immunoSEQ multiplex PCR, and TCRdb kept only the in-frame ones, dropping some. That table gives V, J and clone size, and the DNA gave D and trimming. Of some 46,000 clones in the sample, 75% to 90% were seen once. The sample originates from a study of blood T cell repertoires in COVID-19. Turning to the study itself: COVID-19 samples collected from the United States, Italy and Spain covered acute and convalescent phases. PBMCs, B-cell-depleted T cells, or T cells provided the cDNA or gDNA that made up the material.

This CDR3 contains 11 residues. Trimming took off 6 bases at V and 4 bases at J, with 9 bases between the two ends. CDR1 DFQATT and CDR2 SNEGSKA come from the germline V gene (reference sequence). Specimen: peripheral blood. The rearrangement links TRBV20-1 to TRBJ1-2; D not resolved. The sequence came from a man aged 50-60 years with acute or convalescent COVID-19. The CDR3, as DNA: TGCAGTGCGGGCAGCAGCTATGGCTACACCTTC. This encodes CSAGSSYGYTF.